Shown below are 26 T cell receptor beta chains from a single sample sequenced in a study of blood T cell repertoires in COVID-19. TCRdb keeps only in-frame clones here, not all; method: immunoSEQ multiplex PCR. Of 150,000 or so clones in the sample, roughly four fifths were seen once. The sample consisted of peripheral blood. These receptors all stem from a man aged 60 to 69 with active or convalescent COVID-19.

This clone has a single count. The chain is built from TRBV5-4 and TRBJ1-2; a weak D match, TRBD1 (6 bases). Germline V CDR1 and CDR2: SGHNT, YYREEE (reference sequence). Trimming took off 3 bases at V and 2 bases at J, with 14 bases between the two ends. This CDR3 spans 15 amino acids. The DNA of the CDR3 is TGTGCCAGCAGCTCAATTTCGGGACACAACTATGGCTACACCTTC. It encodes CASSSISGHNYGYTF.

The V gene is TRBV9, the J gene TRBJ2-1; 9 bases agree with TRBD1. V was pared by 2 bases and J by 5 bases, with 2 bases of the junction left unmatched. The V gene's germline CDR1 is SGDLS and CDR2 YYNGEE. The CDR3 covers 14 residues. The CDR3 DNA is TGTGCCAGCAGCGTCGGGACAGGGAACAATGAGCAGTTCTTC. This translates into CASSVGTGNNEQFF.

This clone was detected only once. The chain employs TRBV5-1 and TRBJ2-3; D possibly corresponds to TRBD1 (6 bases). CDR1 is SGHRS, CDR2 YFSETQ, per germline. The CDR3 is made up of 13 amino acids. Trimming shortened V by 0 bases and J by 7 bases, and 9 bases separated the two germline ends. The CDR3 spells CASSLAQGNTQYF. In DNA form, the CDR3 reads TGCGCCAGCAGCTTGGCACAGGGAAATACGCAGTATTTT.

This chain connects TRBV11-2 to TRBJ2-3; 7 bases fit TRBD2. Trimming removed 5 bases from V and 3 bases from J; junction bases left unmatched: 8. There are 15 residues in the CDR3. The germline V gene has CDR1 SGHAT and CDR2 FQNNGV. The CDR3 sequence is CASSPGGGGTDTQYF. The DNA of the CDR3 is TGTGCCAGCAGCCCCGGCGGGGGAGGGACAGATACGCAGTATTTT.

This chain connects TRBV6-1 to TRBJ1-2, with D possibly being TRBD1 (5 bases). The length of the CDR3 is 15 residues. CDR1 and CDR2 (germline): MNHNS, SASEGT. Deletions cut 3 bases from V and 8 bases from J, with 19 bases between. The CDR3 spells CASSDVWGVVRGYTF. CDR3 DNA sequence: TGTGCCAGCAGTGATGTTTGGGGCGTTGTGCGGGGCTACACCTTC.

This chain connects TRBV21-1 to TRBJ2-5; TRBD2, the table's D call, was not compared with the DNA. TRBV21-1 is a listed pseudogene. The CDR3 runs 12 residues. In DNA form, the CDR3 reads TGTGCCAGGGAGTTACACCAAGAGACCCAGTACTTC. Amino acids: CARELHQETQYF.

V and J are TRBV10-3 and TRBJ1-2, with D possibly being TRBD1 (6 bases). Trimming took off 2 bases at V and 7 bases at J, with 11 bases between the two ends. Germline assignment: CDR1 ENHRY and CDR2 SYGVKD. The CDR3 is 13 residues long. The CDR3 bases are TGTGCCATCAGTGAGGAGGGGGTAGGTGGCTACACCTTC. Protein sequence: CAISEEGVGGYTF.

V gene TRBV19 combines with J gene TRBJ1-2; 7 bases align to TRBD1. In germline, CDR1 is LNHDA, CDR2 SQIVND (reference sequence). CDR3 length equals 16 residues. Germline trimming cut 4 bases from V and 6 bases from J; bases unmatched to any gene: 14. The DNA of the CDR3 is TGTGCCAGTAGTAAGTCGAGGGGGCGCGTGGAGAATGGCTACACCTTC. Protein sequence: CASSKSRGRVENGYTF.

This chain connects TRBV28 to TRBJ2-7; perhaps TRBD1 as D (5 bases). The CDR3 is made up of 11 amino acids. Trimming cost V 6 bases and J 5 bases, with 8 bases left between them. Per the germline V gene, CDR1 is MDHEN and CDR2 is SYDVKM. The CDR3 here is CASRVRDEQYF. The CDR3 coding sequence is TGTGCCAGCAGGGTCAGGGACGAGCAGTACTTC. Using reference TRBV28 and TRBJ2-7 for the parts outside the CDR3, the full variable domain is DVKVTQSSRYLVKRTGEKVFLECVQDMDHENMFWYRQDPGLGLRLIYFSYDVKMKEKGDIPEGYSVSREKKERFSLILESASTNQTSMYLCASRVRDEQYFGPGTRLTVT.

The chain uses TRBV9 and TRBJ1-2; 8 positions agree with TRBD1. The CDR3 contains 14 residues. V was pared by 4 bases and J by 7 bases, with 9 bases of the junction left unmatched. Germline CDR1 is SGDLS and CDR2 is YYNGEE. CDR3 sequence: CASSPFGQGGGYTF. In nucleotides, the CDR3 is TGTGCCAGCAGCCCTTTTGGACAGGGCGGTGGCTACACCTTC.

This chain uses TRBV18 with TRBJ2-3, with 15 bases matching TRBD2. Looked up from germline, CDR1 is KGHSH and CDR2 is LQKENI. The trim removed 6 bases at V and 4 bases at J, leaving 17 bases unmatched. The CDR3 loop spans 20 amino acids. Written as DNA, the CDR3 is TGTGCCAGCTCTCCTTCAACCCCTCGGACTAGCGGGGGGGCGCCAGATACGCAGTATTTT. This translates into CASSPSTPRTSGGAPDTQYF.

This chain joins TRBV19 and TRBJ1-5; TRBD1 aligns across 8 bases. The CDR3 sequence is 15 residues long. The germline gives CDR1 LNHDA, CDR2 SQIVND (reference sequence). After removal of 4 bases from V and 6 bases from J, the junction contained 8 bases not matched to a gene. The CDR3 loop reads CASSKAGGGGQPQHF. CDR3 sequence (DNA): TGTGCCAGTAGTAAGGCAGGGGGCGGCGGTCAGCCCCAGCATTTT.

The chain is built from TRBV15 and TRBJ2-3, with 8 nucleotides matching TRBD2. CDR1 is LNHNV and CDR2 is YYDKDF in the germline V gene (reference sequence). CDR3 size: 16 residues. The V segment lost 5 bases and the J segment 1 base; nucleotides outside the gene matches: 8. In DNA, the CDR3 is TGTGCCACCAGCCCCACGGGGGGGGTTGGCACAGATACGCAGTATTTT. Amino acids: CATSPTGGVGTDTQYF. Full variable domain (rest looked up from reference TRBV15 and TRBJ2-3): DAMVIQNPRYQVTQFGKPVTLSCSQTLNHNVMYWYQQKSSQAPKLLFHYYDKDFNNEADTPDNFQSRRPNTSFCFLDIRSPGLGDTAMYLCATSPTGGVGTDTQYFGPGTRLTVL.

The chain links TRBV18 to TRBJ2-5, with D maybe TRBD2 (6 bases). The V and J ends lost 3 bases and 2 bases respectively, with 13 bases between them. The CDR3 totals 15 residues. Per germline, CDR1 KGHSH and CDR2 LQKENI. The CDR3 protein is CASSPPGAGQETQYF. In DNA, the CDR3 is TGTGCCAGCTCACCGCCCGGAGCGGGTCAAGAGACCCAGTACTTC.

The rearrangement links TRBV10-2 to TRBJ2-3; TRBD2 matches 10 bases. The V and J ends lost 4 bases and 0 bases, in that order; junction bases with no gene match: 7. This CDR3 is built from 17 residues. Looked up from germline, CDR1 is WSHSY and CDR2 is SAAADI. The CDR3 loop is CASSGGLALTSTDTQYF. The CDR3 coding sequence is TGCGCCAGCAGTGGGGGACTAGCGTTAACTAGCACAGATACGCAGTATTTT.

The chain joins TRBV5-1 to TRBJ1-1; possibly TRBD1 for D (5 bases). Germline CDR1 reads SGHRS; CDR2 reads YFSETQ. The V gene lost 6 bases and the J gene lost 1 base, with 10 bases spanning the gap. The CDR3 sequence is 13 residues long. The CDR3 protein is CASTLDRNTEAFF. The CDR3 DNA reads TGCGCCAGCACCCTCGACAGGAACACTGAAGCTTTCTTT.

The chain carries TRBV5-4 and TRBJ2-7; D is possibly TRBD2 (5 bases). From germline, CDR1 is SGHNT and CDR2 YYREEE (reference sequence). The CDR3 runs to 16 residues. The V end was cut by 1 base, the J end by 2 bases, with 16 bases between. The CDR3 loop is CASSLKGAGNPYEQYF. The CDR3 coding sequence is TGTGCCAGCAGCTTGAAGGGCGCGGGCAACCCCTACGAGCAGTACTTC.

The V and J genes are TRBV2 and TRBJ1-3; D is unclear. Germline V gene data show CDR1 as SNHLY and CDR2 as FYNNEI. This CDR3 comprises 13 residues. Trimming shortened V by 7 bases and J by 3 bases, and 10 bases separated the two germline ends. In DNA, the CDR3 is TGTGCCAGCATTCCTCCCCGTGGAAACACCATATATTTT. It specifies CASIPPRGNTIYF.

This sequence joins TRBV7-6 and TRBJ1-2; possibly TRBD1 for D (5 bases). Looked up from germline, CDR1 is SGHVS and CDR2 is FNYEAQ. This CDR3 has 14 residues. Deletions cut 4 bases from V and 5 bases from J, with 14 bases between. CDR3 protein: CASSSTADGYGYTF. For the CDR3, the DNA is TGTGCCAGCAGCTCGACAGCCGACGGTTATGGCTACACCTTC. The full variable domain, in which reference TRBV7-6 and TRBJ1-2 provide the parts outside the CDR3, is GAGVSQSPRYKVTKRGQDVALRCDPISGHVSLYWYRQALGQGPEFLTYFNYEAQQDKSGLPNDRFSAERPEGSISTLTIQRTEQRDSAMYRCASSSTADGYGYTFGSGTRLTVV.

This chain links TRBV3-1 (or the pseudogene TRBV3-2) with TRBJ1-2; 9 nucleotides agree with TRBD1. Germline values: CDR1 LGHDT, CDR2 YNNKEL (reference sequence). This CDR3 is 15 amino acids long. V trimming: 1 base; J trimming: 2 bases; junction bases outside the gene matches: 2. The CDR3: CASSQAGTGNYGYTF. The CDR3 DNA sequence: TGTGCCAGCAGCCAAGCCGGGACAGGGAACTATGGCTACACCTTC.

This clone was recorded a few times. V usage is TRBV3-1 (or the pseudogene TRBV3-2) and J usage is TRBJ1-5, with D possibly TRBD1 on 5 matching bases. The length of the CDR3 is 16 residues. V was clipped by 1 base and J by 5 bases, with 15 bases between them. Germline V gene data show CDR1 as LGHDT and CDR2 as YNNKEL (reference sequence). As DNA, the CDR3 is TGTGCCAGCAGCCAAGCTTCCGGGACGGGAGATCAGCCCCAGCATTTT. Encoded protein: CASSQASGTGDQPQHF.

This clone has just one count. The genes are TRBV7-8 and TRBJ1-2; possibly TRBD1 for D (6 bases). The CDR3 consists of 15 residues. Per germline, CDR1 SGHVS and CDR2 FQNEAQ. V shed 5 bases and J shed 4 bases, with 17 bases lying between them. CDR3 loop: CASSTRQDSTYGYTF. The CDR3 coding sequence is TGTGCCAGCAGCACGCGACAGGATTCGACCTATGGCTACACCTTC.

The V and J genes are TRBV3-1 (or the pseudogene TRBV3-2) and TRBJ1-1, with D hard to call. Germline CDR1 and CDR2: LGHDT and YNNKEL (reference sequence). CDR3 size: 13 residues. The germline V and J ends were trimmed by 3 bases and 0 bases, with 5 bases remaining between them. DNA of the CDR3: TGTGCCAGCAGCCAGTTAATGAACACTGAAGCTTTCTTT. This encodes CASSQLMNTEAFF.

The chain is built from TRBV15 and TRBJ2-7; D is undetermined. CDR1 and CDR2 from the germline V gene are LNHNV and YYDKDF (reference sequence). V was trimmed by 0 bases and J by 6 bases, leaving 15 bases between them. This CDR3 is built from 15 residues. The DNA of the CDR3 is TGTGCCACCAGCAGAGATTTCGCAGGTTCGGCCGAGCAGTACTTC. It codes for CATSRDFAGSAEQYF.

The chain uses TRBV28 and TRBJ2-5; D not resolved. Trimming removed 4 bases at V and 7 bases at J, with 7 bases between. From germline, CDR1 is MDHEN and CDR2 SYDVKM. The length of the CDR3 is 11 residues. In DNA, the CDR3 is TGTGCCAGCAGTTCTCCGGGGACCCAGTACTTC. Translation gives CASSSPGTQYF.

The V and J genes are TRBV9 and TRBJ1-3; D unclear. The CDR3 is 16 residues long. Per the germline V gene, CDR1 is SGDLS and CDR2 is YYNGEE. V lost 0 bases, J lost 1 base, and 11 bases lay in between. The CDR3 protein is CASSVGGIESGNTIYF. Here the CDR3 DNA reads TGTGCCAGCAGCGTAGGAGGGATAGAGTCTGGAAACACCATATATTTT.